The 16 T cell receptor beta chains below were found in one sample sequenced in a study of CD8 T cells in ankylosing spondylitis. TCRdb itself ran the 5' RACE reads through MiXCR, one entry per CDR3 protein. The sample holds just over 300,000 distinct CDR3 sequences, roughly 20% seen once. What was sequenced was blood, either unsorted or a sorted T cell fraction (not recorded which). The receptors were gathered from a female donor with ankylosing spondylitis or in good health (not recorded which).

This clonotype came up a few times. CDR3 nucleotides: TGTGCCAGCACCGAAGGGGGTTACAATGGCTACACCTTC. Amino acids: CASTEGGYNGYTF. The chain links TRBV28 to TRBJ1-2, with D perhaps matching TRBD1 (6 bases). This CDR3 has 13 amino acids. V was trimmed by 7 bases and J by 6 bases, leaving 15 bases between them. Per germline, CDR1 MDHEN and CDR2 SYDVKM.

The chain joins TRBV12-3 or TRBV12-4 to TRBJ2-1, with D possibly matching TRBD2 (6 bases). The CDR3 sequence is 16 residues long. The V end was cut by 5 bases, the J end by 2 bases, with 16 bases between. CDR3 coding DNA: TGTGCCAGCAGTCTTGGAGGGGCCCCCCCCTACAATGAGCAGTTCTTC. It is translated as CASSLGGAPPYNEQFF.

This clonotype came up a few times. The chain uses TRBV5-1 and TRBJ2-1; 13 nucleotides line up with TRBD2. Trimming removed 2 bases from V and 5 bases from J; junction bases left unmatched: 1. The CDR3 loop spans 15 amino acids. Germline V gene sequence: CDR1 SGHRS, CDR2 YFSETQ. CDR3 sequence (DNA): TGCGCCAGCAGCTTAACTAGCGGGAGGGACAATGAGCAGTTCTTC. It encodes CASSLTSGRDNEQFF.

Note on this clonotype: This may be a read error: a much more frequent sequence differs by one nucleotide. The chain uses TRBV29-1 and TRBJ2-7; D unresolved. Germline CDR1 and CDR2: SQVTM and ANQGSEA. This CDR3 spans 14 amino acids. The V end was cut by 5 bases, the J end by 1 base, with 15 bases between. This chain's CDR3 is CSVLAVQESYEQYF. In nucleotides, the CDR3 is TGCAGCGTTCTGGCGGTCCAAGAATCCTACGAGCAGTACTTC.

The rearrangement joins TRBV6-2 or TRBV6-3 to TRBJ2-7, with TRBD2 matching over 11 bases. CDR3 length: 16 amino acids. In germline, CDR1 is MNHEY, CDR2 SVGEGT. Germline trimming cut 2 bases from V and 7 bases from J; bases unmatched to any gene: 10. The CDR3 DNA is TGTGCCAGCAGTTACGGTCCGACTAGCGGGATGCGAGAGCAGTACTTC. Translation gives CASSYGPTSGMREQYF.

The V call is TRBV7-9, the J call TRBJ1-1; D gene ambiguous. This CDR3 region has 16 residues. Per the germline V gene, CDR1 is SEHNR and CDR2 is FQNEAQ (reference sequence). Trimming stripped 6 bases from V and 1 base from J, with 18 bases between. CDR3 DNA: TGTGCCAGCAGGCTCATAGTCGGCAGGCCGAACACTGAAGCTTTCTTT. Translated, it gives CASRLIVGRPNTEAFF.

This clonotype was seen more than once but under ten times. CDR3 nucleotide sequence: TGCAGTGCCTCGACGGGACAGCTCAATCAGCCCCAGCATTTT. Translation: CSASTGQLNQPQHF. The J gene is TRBJ1-5, the V gene TRBV20-1; 7 nucleotides agree with TRBD1. Unmatched junction bases numbered 8, after V lost 6 bases and J lost 3 bases. This CDR3 is built from 14 residues. The germline CDR1 and CDR2 sequences are DFQATT and SNEGSKA (reference sequence).

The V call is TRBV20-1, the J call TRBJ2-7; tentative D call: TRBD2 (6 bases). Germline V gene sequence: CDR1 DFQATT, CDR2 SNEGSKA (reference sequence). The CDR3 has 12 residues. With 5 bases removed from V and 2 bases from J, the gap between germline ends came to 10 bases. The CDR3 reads CSAHRTTYEQYF. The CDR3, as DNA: TGCAGTGCTCACAGGACTACCTACGAGCAGTACTTC.

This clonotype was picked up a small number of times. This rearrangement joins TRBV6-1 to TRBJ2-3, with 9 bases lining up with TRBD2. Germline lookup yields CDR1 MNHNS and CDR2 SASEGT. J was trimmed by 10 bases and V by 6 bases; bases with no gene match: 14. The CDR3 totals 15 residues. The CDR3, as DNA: TGTGCCAGCAGCGCTCGGCGGGAGGGCCATTCGGCGCAGTATTTT. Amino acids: CASSARREGHSAQYF.

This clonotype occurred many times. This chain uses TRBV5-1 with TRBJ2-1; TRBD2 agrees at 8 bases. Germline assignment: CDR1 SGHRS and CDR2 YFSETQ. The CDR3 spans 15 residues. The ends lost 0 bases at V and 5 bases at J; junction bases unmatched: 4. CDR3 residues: CASSLAGTRDNEQFF. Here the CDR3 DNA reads TGCGCCAGCAGCTTGGCCGGGACTAGGGACAATGAGCAGTTCTTC.

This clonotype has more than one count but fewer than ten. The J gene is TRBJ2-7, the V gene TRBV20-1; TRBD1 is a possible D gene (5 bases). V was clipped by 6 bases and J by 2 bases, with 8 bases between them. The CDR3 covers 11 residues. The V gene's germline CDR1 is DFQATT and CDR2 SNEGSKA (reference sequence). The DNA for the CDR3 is TGCAGTGCCGACAGAGCCTACGAGCAGTACTTC. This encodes CSADRAYEQYF.

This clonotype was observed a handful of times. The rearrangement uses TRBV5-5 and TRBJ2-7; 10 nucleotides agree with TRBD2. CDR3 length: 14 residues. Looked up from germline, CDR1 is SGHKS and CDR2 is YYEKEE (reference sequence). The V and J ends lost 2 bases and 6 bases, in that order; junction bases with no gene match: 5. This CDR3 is CASSFPSGGREQYF. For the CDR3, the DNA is TGTGCCAGCAGCTTTCCTAGCGGGGGTCGCGAGCAGTACTTC.

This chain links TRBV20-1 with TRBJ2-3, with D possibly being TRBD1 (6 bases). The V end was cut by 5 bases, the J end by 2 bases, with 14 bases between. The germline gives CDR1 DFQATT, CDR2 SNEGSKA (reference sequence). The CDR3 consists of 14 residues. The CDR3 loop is CSASPGVYTDTQYF. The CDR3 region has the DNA TGCAGTGCTTCACCAGGGGTTTACACAGATACGCAGTATTTT.

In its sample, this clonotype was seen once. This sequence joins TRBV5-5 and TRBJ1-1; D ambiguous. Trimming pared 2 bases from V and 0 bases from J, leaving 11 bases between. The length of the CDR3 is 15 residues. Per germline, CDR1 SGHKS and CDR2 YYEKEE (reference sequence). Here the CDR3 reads CASSLYGSMNTEAFF. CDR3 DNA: TGTGCCAGCAGCTTATACGGGTCGATGAACACTGAAGCTTTCTTT.

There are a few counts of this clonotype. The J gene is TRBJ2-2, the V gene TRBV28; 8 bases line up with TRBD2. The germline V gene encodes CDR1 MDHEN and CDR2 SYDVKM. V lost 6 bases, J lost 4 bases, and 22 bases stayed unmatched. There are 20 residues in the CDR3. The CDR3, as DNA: TGTGCCAGCAGCCCCTGGCTGGCCATCTCGGGAGGGCCGCGCACCGGGGAGCTGTTTTTT. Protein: CASSPWLAISGGPRTGELFF.

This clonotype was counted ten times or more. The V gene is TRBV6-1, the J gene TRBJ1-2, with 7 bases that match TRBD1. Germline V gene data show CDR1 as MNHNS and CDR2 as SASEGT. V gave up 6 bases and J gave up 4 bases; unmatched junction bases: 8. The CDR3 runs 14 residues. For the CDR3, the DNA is TGTGCCAGCAGGCTGACAGGGAGAATCTATGGCTACACCTTC. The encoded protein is CASRLTGRIYGYTF.